The 29 T cell receptor beta chains below come from one sample, sequenced in a study of CD8+ T cells in alopecia areata. As to treatment: oral pan-JAK inhibitor, 5-10 mg twice daily. Extracted from the samples, RNA was reverse transcribed into cDNA to serve as the sequencing template. TCRdb's table, derived via immunoSEQ multiplex PCR, lists solely in-frame clones and lacks some. The sample includes about 120,000 clones, about 50% of them seen just once. Sequencing used CD4+ T cells sorted from blood, obtained at week 4, from a patient treated with tofacitinib. All receptors derive from a human donor with alopecia areata.

This clone was detected a few times. The chain links TRBV12-5 to TRBJ2-3; TRBD2 matches 10 bases. V trimming: 7 bases; J trimming: 2 bases; junction bases outside the gene matches: 9. This CDR3 region has 16 residues. Germline values: CDR1 LGHNT, CDR2 FRNRAP. In DNA form, the CDR3 reads TGTGCTAGTGACCATAGCGGGGGGATGAACACAGATACGCAGTATTTT. It is translated as CASDHSGGMNTDTQYF.

This chain connects TRBV6-6 to TRBJ2-7; weak D call: TRBD1 (6 bases). Germline CDR1 reads MNHNY; CDR2 reads SVGAGI (reference sequence). V lost 5 bases, J lost 3 bases, and 11 bases lay in between. There are 13 residues in the CDR3. CDR3 nucleotide sequence: TGTGCCAGCAGTGATAACAGGGTCTACGAGCAGTACTTC. Encoded protein: CASSDNRVYEQYF.

CDR3 residues: CASSSSGTADTQYF. The CDR3 nucleotides are TGTGCCAGCAGCAGCTCGGGGACAGCAGATACGCAGTATTTT. This sequence joins TRBV7-8 and TRBJ2-3; TRBD1 aligns across 7 bases. Germline V gene sequence: CDR1 SGHVS, CDR2 FQNEAQ. The CDR3 runs 14 residues. The J segment lost 4 bases and the V segment lost 5 bases, leaving 6 bases of the junction unmatched. The whole variable domain, filled in from reference TRBV7-8 and TRBJ2-3, reads GAGVSQSPRYKVAKRGQDVALRCDPISGHVSLFWYQQALGQGPEFLTYFQNEAQLDKSGLPSDRFFAERPEGSVSTLKIQRTQQEDSAVYLCASSSSGTADTQYFGPGTRLTVL.

This clone showed up many times. The rearrangement links TRBV4-1 to TRBJ2-7, with D perhaps matching TRBD1 or TRBD2 (6 bases each). V was trimmed by 5 bases and J by 0 bases, leaving 26 bases between them. Germline V gene lookup returns CDR1 MGHRA and CDR2 YSYEKL. The CDR3 totals 19 residues. The CDR3 DNA sequence: TGCGCCAGCAGCACCCCCGGGGGCAAGGTAGGACACAACTCCTACGAGCAGTACTTC. Residues: CASSTPGGKVGHNSYEQYF.

The chain's CDR3 is CASSRGEVRNEQFF. CDR3 DNA sequence: TGTGCCAGCAGCCGTGGGGAGGTTCGAAATGAGCAGTTCTTC. The chain is built from TRBV11-3 and TRBJ2-1, with a weak D call TRBD2 (6 bases). Trimming removed 5 bases at V and 7 bases at J, with 15 bases between. Looked up from germline, CDR1 is SGHNT and CDR2 is YENEEA. The length of the CDR3 is 14 residues.

This chain links TRBV5-1 with TRBJ2-5; maybe TRBD2 (7 bases). Trimming shortened V by 2 bases and J by 4 bases, and 9 bases separated the two germline ends. There are 13 residues in the CDR3. Germline CDR1 is SGHRS and CDR2 is YFSETQ. The DNA for the CDR3 is TGCGCCAGCAGCTTAGGGGGGGCAGAGACCCAGTACTTC. It is translated as CASSLGGAETQYF.

In the case of this clone: This sample includes further DNA sequences coding for the same CDR3. The chain uses TRBV18 and TRBJ2-7, with unresolved D. Trimming removed 3 bases from V and 1 base from J, with 4 bases in between. The V gene's germline CDR1 is KGHSH and CDR2 LQKENI. The CDR3 consists of 12 residues. Written as DNA, the CDR3 is TGTGCCAGCTCACCCCAGTCCTACGAGCAGTACTTC. Translated, it gives CASSPQSYEQYF.

This chain connects TRBV10-3 to TRBJ2-2; 7 bases map to TRBD1. V was clipped by 11 bases and J by 4 bases; unmatched bases: 7. This CDR3 is built from 13 residues. Germline V gene lookup returns CDR1 ENHRY and CDR2 SYGVKD. The CDR3 DNA reads as TGTGCCGCCGGACAGGACACCACCGGGGAGCTGTTTTTT. This translates into CAAGQDTTGELFF.

A note on this clone: An end of the junction does not agree with germline; a read error may underlie this. V and J are TRBV9 and TRBJ1-2; no clear D. The CDR3 extends over 12 amino acids. Looked up from germline, CDR1 is SGDLS and CDR2 is YYNGEE. CDR3 sequence (DNA): TGTGCCAGCAGCGTAACTGAGACACCGCCTATCTTC. This codes for CASSVTETPPIF.

This clone came up a few times. The chain joins TRBV5-1 to TRBJ1-3; 9 nucleotides match TRBD1. J gave up 3 bases and V 0 bases, and 7 bases lay outside the gene matches. The CDR3 has 17 amino acids. CDR1 is SGHRS and CDR2 is YFSETQ in the germline V gene. In nucleotides, the CDR3 is TGCGCCAGCAGCTTGGAACGTGGGACAGGGCTTGGAAACACCATATATTTT. Protein: CASSLERGTGLGNTIYF. Using reference TRBV5-1 and TRBJ1-3 for the parts outside the CDR3, the full variable domain is KAGVTQTPRYLIKTRGQQVTLSCSPISGHRSVSWYQQTPGQGLQFLFEYFSETQRNKGNFPGRFSGRQFSNSRSEMNVSTLELGDSALYLCASSLERGTGLGNTIYFGEGSWLTVV.

This clone was seen a few times. The CDR3 spells CAWAQGTNEKLFF. CDR3 nucleotide sequence: TGTGCCTGGGCTCAGGGAACTAATGAAAAACTGTTTTTT. The chain carries TRBV30 and TRBJ1-4; a weak D match, TRBD1 (5 bases). V was pared by 5 bases and J by 1 base, with 8 bases between. CDR1 is GTSNPN and CDR2 is SVGIG in the germline V gene (reference sequence). The CDR3 loop spans 13 amino acids.

CDR3 amino acids: CASTRSSGLATDTQYF. CDR3 bases: TGCGCCAGCACCAGAAGCTCGGGACTAGCGACAGATACGCAGTATTTT. The chain recombines TRBV5-1 with TRBJ2-3; 10 bases line up with TRBD2. The CDR3 sequence is 16 residues long. CDR1 SGHRS and CDR2 YFSETQ come from the germline V gene. V gave up 6 bases and J gave up 3 bases; unmatched junction bases: 10.

The chain's CDR3 is CSAQGSYGYTF. In DNA form, the CDR3 reads TGCAGTGCTCAGGGCTCCTATGGCTACACCTTC. The rearrangement links TRBV20-1 to TRBJ1-2, with D perhaps TRBD1 (5 bases). The CDR3 totals 11 residues. V was pared by 5 bases and J by 4 bases, with 8 bases between. The germline gives CDR1 DFQATT, CDR2 SNEGSKA (reference sequence).

A remark on this clone: Mismatch with germline at one junction end may stem from a read error. The rearrangement links TRBV30 to TRBJ2-1; the D is unclear. This CDR3 is built from 10 residues. Germline V gives CDR1 GTSNPN, CDR2 SVGIG (reference sequence). CDR3 residues: CAWSASTVLF. The CDR3 DNA follows: TGTGCCTGGAGTGCATCAACCGTTCTCTTC.

The V gene is TRBV4-2, the J gene TRBJ1-2, with TRBD1 matching over 7 bases. V trimming: 4 bases; J trimming: 7 bases; junction bases outside the gene matches: 12. The germline V gene has CDR1 LGHNA and CDR2 YNFKEQ. The CDR3 extends over 15 amino acids. CDR3 in amino acids: CASSPDRVADVGYTF. The CDR3, as DNA: TGTGCCAGCAGCCCCGACAGGGTGGCCGACGTTGGCTACACCTTC.

The gene calls are TRBV5-1 and TRBJ1-6, with TRBD1 as a possible D gene (5 bases). The CDR3 contains 15 residues. Germline lookup yields CDR1 SGHRS and CDR2 YFSETQ. V gave up 4 bases and J gave up 7 bases, with 15 bases separating them. CDR3 protein: CASSLTGGLNSPLHF. CDR3 bases: TGCGCCAGCAGCCTAACAGGCGGGCTGAATTCACCCCTCCACTTT.

The rearrangement uses TRBV5-1 and TRBJ2-6; perhaps TRBD1 as D (6 bases). The CDR3 extends over 15 amino acids. Deletions cut 1 base from V and 4 bases from J, with 9 bases between. Germline values: CDR1 SGHRS, CDR2 YFSETQ. The CDR3 bases are TGCGCCAGCAGCTTGACAGGGTTCGGGGCCAACGTCCTGACTTTC. Protein product: CASSLTGFGANVLTF.

Details on this clone: Other nucleotide sequences in the sample specify the same CDR3. The genes are TRBV30 and TRBJ1-2; no reliable D call. The V gene's germline CDR1 is GTSNPN and CDR2 SVGIG (reference sequence). The V and J ends lost 3 bases and 3 bases respectively, with 5 bases between them. The CDR3 is 11 amino acids. The CDR3 loop reads CAWSSDYGYTF. For the CDR3, the DNA is TGTGCCTGGAGCAGCGACTATGGCTACACCTTC.

In this sample, this clone turned up a few times. The chain carries TRBV7-9 and TRBJ2-1; 13 bases are a match to TRBD2. The V gene end was trimmed by 5 bases and the J gene end by 2 bases; junction bases not matched to a gene: 0. The germline gives CDR1 SEHNR, CDR2 FQNEAQ (reference sequence). This CDR3 region has 15 residues. The CDR3 reads CASSTSGGAYNEQFF. The CDR3 nucleotides read TGTGCCAGCAGCACTAGCGGGGGGGCCTACAATGAGCAGTTCTTC.

This clone appeared a few times. V gene TRBV27 combines with J gene TRBJ2-2; 13 bases match TRBD2. This CDR3 spans 18 amino acids. V lost 6 bases to trimming and J lost 1 base; unmatched junction nucleotides: 8. Germline CDR1 and CDR2: MNHEY and SMNVEV (reference sequence). This chain's CDR3 is CASSRTSGGHQNTGELFF. CDR3 in DNA: TGTGCCAGCAGCCGGACTAGCGGGGGCCACCAGAACACCGGGGAGCTGTTTTTT.

This chain uses TRBV15 with TRBJ2-4; D is undetermined. V lost 0 bases and J lost 0, with 15 bases in between. Germline V CDR1 and CDR2: LNHNV, YYDKDF (reference sequence). The CDR3 spans 18 residues. CDR3 bases: TGTGCCACCAGCAGAGAATCCCTGGAGCATCTAGCCAAAAACATTCAGTACTTC. Protein sequence: CATSRESLEHLAKNIQYF.

The chain has TRBV5-4 and TRBJ2-7; a possible D gene is TRBD1 (5 bases). V was shortened by 0 bases and J by 6 bases, with 13 bases between the two germline ends. The CDR3 covers 14 residues. CDR1 SGHNT and CDR2 YYREEE come from the germline V gene (reference sequence). The CDR3 DNA reads as TGTGCCAGCAGCTTGGTAGGGGTTGTGAGCGAGCAGTACTTC. Its protein product is CASSLVGVVSEQYF.

This clone was seen many times. The CDR3 spells CASSLSSYEQYF. CDR3 nucleotide sequence: TGCGCCAGCAGCCTCAGCTCCTACGAGCAGTACTTC. J is TRBJ2-7 and V is TRBV5-1; D not resolved. Trimming removed 4 bases at V and 0 bases at J, with 5 bases between. Germline assignment: CDR1 SGHRS and CDR2 YFSETQ. This CDR3 is 12 amino acids long.

The chain joins TRBV30 to TRBJ1-6, with D uncertain. V lost 1 base, J lost 4 bases, and 5 bases lay in between. CDR1 and CDR2 from the germline V gene are GTSNPN and SVGIG (reference sequence). There are 13 residues in the CDR3. The CDR3 DNA reads TGTGCCTGGAGTGAACAGTATAATTCACCCCTCCACTTT. Its protein is CAWSEQYNSPLHF.

The V and J genes are TRBV29-1 and TRBJ1-1; D is undetermined. Germline-derived CDR1 and CDR2 are SQVTM and ANQGSEA. Deletions cut 7 bases from V and 0 bases from J, with 12 bases between. This CDR3 is built from 13 residues. The CDR3 sequence: CSGNADLNTEAFF. The CDR3 DNA is TGCAGCGGAAACGCGGACCTGAACACTGAAGCTTTCTTT.

This clone has just a few counts. The chain recombines TRBV30 with TRBJ1-1; D is undetermined. Germline V gene lookup returns CDR1 GTSNPN and CDR2 SVGIG (reference sequence). This CDR3 has 14 amino acids. V lost 4 bases and J lost 0, with 12 bases in between. The CDR3 is CAWTRLQLNTEAFF. DNA for the CDR3: TGTGCCTGGACACGATTACAGCTGAACACTGAAGCTTTCTTT.

The chain carries TRBV30 and TRBJ2-2; TRBD2 matches at 8 bases. Unmatched junction bases numbered 13, after V lost 6 bases and J lost 4 bases. Germline V gene lookup returns CDR1 GTSNPN and CDR2 SVGIG (reference sequence). The CDR3 contains 16 residues. CDR3 in DNA: TGTGCCTGCAGCCGGGCAAGCGGGGGCCTCACCGGGGAGCTGTTTTTT. Residues: CACSRASGGLTGELFF. Using reference TRBV30 and TRBJ2-2 for the parts outside the CDR3, the full variable domain is SQTIHQWPATLVQPVGSPLSLECTVEGTSNPNLYWYRQAAGRGLQLLFYSVGIGQISSEVPQNLSASRPQDRQFILSSKKLLLSDSGFYLCACSRASGGLTGELFFGEGSRLTVL.

J is TRBJ1-2 and V is TRBV10-1; 9 nucleotides line up with TRBD1. CDR1 and CDR2 (germline): WNHNN, SYGVQD (reference sequence). The CDR3 is made up of 13 amino acids. Trimming removed 5 bases from V and 4 bases from J; junction bases left unmatched: 2. The CDR3 DNA reads TGCGCCAGCAGTACGGACAGGGGCTATGGCTACACCTTC. It yields the protein CASSTDRGYGYTF.

This clone has a handful of counts. DNA for the CDR3: TGTGCCAGCAGCTTCCGGACAGGGTTTGTCGAGCAGTACTTC. It encodes CASSFRTGFVEQYF. This sequence joins TRBV5-4 and TRBJ2-7; 8 positions match TRBD1. Germline V gene lookup returns CDR1 SGHNT and CDR2 YYREEE (reference sequence). Trimming took 2 bases from V and 6 from J; bases not matched to a gene: 7. This CDR3 region has 14 residues.